This T cell receptor (beta chain) was recorded in a study of cytomegalovirus exposure and HLA in healthy donors. Study-level results: The classifier reportedly diagnosed cytomegalovirus status with high specificity and sensitivity. In an earlier analysis, productive rearrangement rates for most beta V segments clustered near 87% or 30%. Across donors, sequencing depth was assumed by presence/absence analyses to be roughly uniform.

Comment on this clone: Its antigen remains unidentified.

PCR amplification relied on 60 Vbeta primers (plus 13 Jbeta primers). The assay was immunoSEQ multiplex PCR, and TCRdb's table has in-frame clones only and misses some. The sample holds approximately 210,000 clones, about four fifths seen once. V was shortened by 0 bases and J by 1 base, with 11 bases between the two germline ends. This CDR3 comprises 16 residues. Germline CDR1 and CDR2: LGHNA and YSLEER. Sequenced input: PBMCs. This sequence joins TRBV4-3 and TRBJ2-3; a possible D gene is TRBD2 (6 bases). The sequence derives from a woman in her thirties or forties in good health and CMV-seronegative. The CDR3 region has the DNA TGCGCCAGCAGCCAAGAATCCGGGAGAGGCACAGATACGCAGTATTTT. Translation: CASSQESGRGTDTQYF.